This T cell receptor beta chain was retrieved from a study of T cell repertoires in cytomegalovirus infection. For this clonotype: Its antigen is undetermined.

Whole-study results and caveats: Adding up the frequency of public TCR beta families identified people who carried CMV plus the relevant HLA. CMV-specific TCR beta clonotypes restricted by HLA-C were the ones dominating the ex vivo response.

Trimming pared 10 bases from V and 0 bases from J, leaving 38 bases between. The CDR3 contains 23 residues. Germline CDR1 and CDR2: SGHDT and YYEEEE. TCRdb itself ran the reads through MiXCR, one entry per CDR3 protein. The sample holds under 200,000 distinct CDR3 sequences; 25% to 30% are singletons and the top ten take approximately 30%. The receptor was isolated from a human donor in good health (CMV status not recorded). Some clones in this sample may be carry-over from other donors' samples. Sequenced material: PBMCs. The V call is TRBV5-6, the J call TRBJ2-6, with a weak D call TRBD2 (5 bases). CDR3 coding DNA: TGTGCCCGGGCGAACTGTGATTGGAAGGATGGGGAGAAGGGAACCTCTGGGGCCAACGTCCTGACTTTC. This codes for CARANCDWKDGEKGTSGANVLTF. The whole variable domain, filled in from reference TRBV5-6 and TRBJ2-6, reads DAGVTQSPTHLIKTRGQQVTLRCSPKSGHDTVSWYQQALGQGPQFIFQYYEEEERQRGNFPDRFSGHQFPNYSSELNVNALLLGDSALYLCARANCDWKDGEKGTSGANVLTFGAGSRLTVL.